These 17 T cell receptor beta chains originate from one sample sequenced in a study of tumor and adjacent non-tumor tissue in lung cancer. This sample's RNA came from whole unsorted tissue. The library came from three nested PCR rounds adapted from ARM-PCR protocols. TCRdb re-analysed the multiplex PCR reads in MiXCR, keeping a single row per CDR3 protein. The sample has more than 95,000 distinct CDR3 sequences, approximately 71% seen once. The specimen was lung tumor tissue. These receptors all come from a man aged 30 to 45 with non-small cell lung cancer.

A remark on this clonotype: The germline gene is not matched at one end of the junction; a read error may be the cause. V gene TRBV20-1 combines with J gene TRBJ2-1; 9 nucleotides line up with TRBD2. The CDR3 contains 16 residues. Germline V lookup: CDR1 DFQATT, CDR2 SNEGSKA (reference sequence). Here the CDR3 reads CGARRGAGGGHNEQFF. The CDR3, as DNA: TGCGGTGCTCGCCGGGGAGCGGGAGGAGGGCACAATGAGCAATTCTTC.

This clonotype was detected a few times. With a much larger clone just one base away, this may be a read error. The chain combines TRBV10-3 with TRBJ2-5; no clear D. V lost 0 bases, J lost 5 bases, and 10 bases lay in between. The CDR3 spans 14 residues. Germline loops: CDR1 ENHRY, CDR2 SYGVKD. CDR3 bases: TGTGCCATCAGTGAGTCGATCCCGTGTGAGACCCAGTACTTC. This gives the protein CAISESIPCETQYF.

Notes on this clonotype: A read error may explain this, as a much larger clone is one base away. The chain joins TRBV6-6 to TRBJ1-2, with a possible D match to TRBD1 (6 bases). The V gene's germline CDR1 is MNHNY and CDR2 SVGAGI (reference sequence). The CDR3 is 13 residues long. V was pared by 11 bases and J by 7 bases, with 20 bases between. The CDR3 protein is CAGTPSGGPGYTF. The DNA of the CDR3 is TGTGCCGGCACCCCCTCGGGGGGCCCTGGCTACACCTTC.

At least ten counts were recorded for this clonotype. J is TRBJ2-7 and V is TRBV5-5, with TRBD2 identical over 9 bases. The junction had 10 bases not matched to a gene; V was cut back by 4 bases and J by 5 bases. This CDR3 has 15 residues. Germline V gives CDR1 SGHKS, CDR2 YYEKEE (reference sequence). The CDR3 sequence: CASSHRVAGENEQYF. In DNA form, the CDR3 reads TGTGCCAGCAGCCACCGGGTAGCGGGAGAAAACGAGCAGTACTTC.

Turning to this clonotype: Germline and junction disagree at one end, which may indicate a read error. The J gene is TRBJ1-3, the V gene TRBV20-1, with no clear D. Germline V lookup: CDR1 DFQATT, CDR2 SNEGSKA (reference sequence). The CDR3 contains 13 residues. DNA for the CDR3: TGCGGTGCTAAGCAACAGTGCGGAAACACCATATATTTT. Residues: CGAKQQCGNTIYF.

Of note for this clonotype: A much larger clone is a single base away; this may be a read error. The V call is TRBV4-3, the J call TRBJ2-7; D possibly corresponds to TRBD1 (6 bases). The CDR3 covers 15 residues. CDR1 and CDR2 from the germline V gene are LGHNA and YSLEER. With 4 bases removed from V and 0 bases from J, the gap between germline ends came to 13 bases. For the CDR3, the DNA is TGCGCCAGCAGCCGAGAAAGGGGGAGCTCCTACGAGCAGTACTTC. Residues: CASSRERGSSYEQYF.

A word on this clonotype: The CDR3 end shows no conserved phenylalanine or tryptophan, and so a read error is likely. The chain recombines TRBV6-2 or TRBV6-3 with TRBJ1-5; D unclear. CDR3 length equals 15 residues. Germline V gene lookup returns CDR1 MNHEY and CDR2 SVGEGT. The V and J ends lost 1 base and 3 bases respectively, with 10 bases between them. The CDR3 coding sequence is TGTGCCAGCAGTTACTGTACGGGTAACAATCAGCCCCAGCATTTA. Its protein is CASSYCTGNNQPQHL.

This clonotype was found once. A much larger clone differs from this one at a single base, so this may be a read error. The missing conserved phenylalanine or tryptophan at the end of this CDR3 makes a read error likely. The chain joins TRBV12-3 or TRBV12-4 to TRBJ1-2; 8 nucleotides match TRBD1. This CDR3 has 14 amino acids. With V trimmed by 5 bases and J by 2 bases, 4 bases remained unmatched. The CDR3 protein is CASSPQGGNYGYTL. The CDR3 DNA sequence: TGTGCCAGCAGTCCACAGGGGGGGAACTATGGCTACACCTTA.

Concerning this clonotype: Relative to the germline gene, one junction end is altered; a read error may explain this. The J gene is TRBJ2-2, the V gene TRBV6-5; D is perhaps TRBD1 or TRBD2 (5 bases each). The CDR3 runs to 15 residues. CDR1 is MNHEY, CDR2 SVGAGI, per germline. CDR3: CASSYIGVSTGEPFF. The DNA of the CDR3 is TGTGCCAGCAGTTACATAGGGGTCTCCACCGGGGAGCCGTTTTTT.

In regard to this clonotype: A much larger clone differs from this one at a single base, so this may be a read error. The DNA of the CDR3 is TGCAATGCTAGTAAGATTGATAATGAAAAACTGTTTTTT. Translated, it gives CNASKIDNEKLFF. The chain has TRBV20-1 and TRBJ1-4, with unresolved D. The length of the CDR3 is 13 residues. Per germline, CDR1 DFQATT and CDR2 SNEGSKA (reference sequence).

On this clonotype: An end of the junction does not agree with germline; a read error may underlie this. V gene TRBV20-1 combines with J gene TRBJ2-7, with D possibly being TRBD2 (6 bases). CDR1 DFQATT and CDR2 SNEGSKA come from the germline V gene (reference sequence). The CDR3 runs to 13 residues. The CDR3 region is CSASLPGVKEQYF. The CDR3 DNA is TGCAGTGCTAGCCTCCCGGGAGTGAAGGAGCAGTATTTC.

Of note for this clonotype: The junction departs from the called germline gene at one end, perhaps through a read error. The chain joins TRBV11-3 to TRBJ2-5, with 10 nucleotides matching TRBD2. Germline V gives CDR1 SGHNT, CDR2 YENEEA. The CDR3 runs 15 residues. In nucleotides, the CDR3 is TGTGCCTGCAGTTTAAAAGCGGGAGGGCAAGAGACCCAGTACTTC. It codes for CACSLKAGGQETQYF.

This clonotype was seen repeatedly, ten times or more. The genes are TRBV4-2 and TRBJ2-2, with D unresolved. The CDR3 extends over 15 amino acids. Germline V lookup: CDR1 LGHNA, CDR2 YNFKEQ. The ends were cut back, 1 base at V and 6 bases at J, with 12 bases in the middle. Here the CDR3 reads CASSQVGSLAGELFF. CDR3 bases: TGTGCCAGCAGCCAAGTCGGAAGTCTGGCCGGGGAGCTGTTTTTT.

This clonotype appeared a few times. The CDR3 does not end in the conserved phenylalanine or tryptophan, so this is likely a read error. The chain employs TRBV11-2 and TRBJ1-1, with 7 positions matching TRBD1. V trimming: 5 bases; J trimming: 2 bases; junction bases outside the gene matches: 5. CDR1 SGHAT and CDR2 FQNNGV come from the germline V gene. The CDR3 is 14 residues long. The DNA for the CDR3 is TGTGCCAGCAGCATCGGGACAGCTAACACTGAAGCTTTCTAT. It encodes CASSIGTANTEAFY.

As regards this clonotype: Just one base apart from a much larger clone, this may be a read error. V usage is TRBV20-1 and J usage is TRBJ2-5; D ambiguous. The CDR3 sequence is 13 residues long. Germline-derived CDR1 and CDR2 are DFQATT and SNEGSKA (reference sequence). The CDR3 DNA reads TGCAGTGCTAGAGAGACGGTGCAAGAGGCCCAGTACTTC. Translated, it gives CSARETVQEAQYF.

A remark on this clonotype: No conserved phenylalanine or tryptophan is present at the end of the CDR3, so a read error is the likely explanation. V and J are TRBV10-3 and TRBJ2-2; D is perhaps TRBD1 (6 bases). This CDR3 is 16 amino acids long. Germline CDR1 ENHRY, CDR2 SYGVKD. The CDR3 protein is CAITSPQGLNTGELFI. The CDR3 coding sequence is TGTGCCATCACTAGCCCCCAGGGGCTGAACACAGGGGAGCTGTTTATT.

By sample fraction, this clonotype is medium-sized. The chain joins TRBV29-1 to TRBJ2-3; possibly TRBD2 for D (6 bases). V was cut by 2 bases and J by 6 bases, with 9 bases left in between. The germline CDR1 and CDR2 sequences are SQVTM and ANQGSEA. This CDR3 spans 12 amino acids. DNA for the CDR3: TGCAGCGTTGAATGGAGGGTCGATACGCAGTATTTT. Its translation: CSVEWRVDTQYF.